Detailed here is one T cell receptor beta chain. As yet, its antigen is unknown. The sample's time point: blood at routine non-recurrence follow-up after resection. No cell sorting; template was whole RNA from tumor, lung tissue or PBMC. This sample stems from a study of spatial heterogeneity in lung cancer. General study findings and limits: TCRs found ubiquitously expanded in tumor appeared in blood more at resection than at follow-up.

Unique molecular identifiers, one per molecule, were present on every TCR cDNA molecule. TCRdb reprocessed the 5' RACE reads with MiXCR, giving one entry per CDR3 protein. The repertoire holds under 150,000 distinct CDR3 sequences, with more than 10% as singletons. The specimen comprised PBMCs, sampled at follow-up. The source of this sequence is a male donor with early-stage non-small cell lung cancer.

DNA for the CDR3: TGTGCCAGCTCACGCTCGTACCGGGGGGATACCTACGAGCAGTACTTC. Its translation: CASSRSYRGDTYEQYF. This sequence joins TRBV18 and TRBJ2-7, with 7 bases aligning to TRBD2. Germline lookup yields CDR1 KGHSH and CDR2 LQKENI. The J segment lost 2 bases and the V segment lost 4 bases, leaving 11 bases of the junction unmatched. The CDR3 runs 16 residues.